This T cell receptor beta chain was documented in a study of blood T cell repertoires in COVID-19. Germline V gene lookup returns CDR1 SGHDT and CDR2 YYEEEE. J lost 2 bases, V lost 3 bases, and 8 bases had no gene match. This CDR3 comprises 16 residues. Sequenced by immunoSEQ multiplex PCR; TCRdb stores in-frame clones only, minus some. This sample yields approximately 90,000 clones, of which 85% are seen a single time; about 38% belongs to the top ten. This TCR was recovered from an older man with acute or convalescent COVID-19. This chain links TRBV5-6 with TRBJ2-3; 8 bases line up with TRBD2. The sample was peripheral blood. CDR3 sequence (DNA): TGTGCCAGCAGCTCGTCAACTAGCGGCATCACAGATACGCAGTATTTT. Amino acids: CASSSSTSGITDTQYF.